The 20 T cell receptor beta chains in this list originate from one sample, sequenced in a study of cytomegalovirus exposure and HLA in healthy donors. 60 Vbeta and 13 Jbeta primers were used in PCR. Sequencing was performed with immunoSEQ multiplex PCR; in TCRdb, only in-frame clones are kept and a portion is missing. Counted here are some 110,000 clones, approximately 75% occurring once; the ten biggest clones make up around 4.9%. Sequencing input: PBMCs. The receptors were sampled from a middle-aged man in good health and CMV-seropositive.

This chain joins TRBV29-1 and TRBJ2-1, with 7 nucleotides matching TRBD1. The V segment lost 4 bases and the J segment 7 bases; nucleotides outside the gene matches: 4. The germline gives CDR1 SQVTM, CDR2 ANQGSEA. The length of the CDR3 is 12 residues. DNA of the CDR3: TGCAGCGTTGGATCGACAGGGAATGAGCAGTTCTTC. Translated: CSVGSTGNEQFF.

This clone has only one observation. The V call is TRBV28, the J call TRBJ1-3; D unclear. CDR1 and CDR2 from the germline V gene are MDHEN and SYDVKM. CDR3 length: 15 residues. V was clipped by 5 bases and J by 0 bases, with 11 bases between them. The CDR3 spells CASSAADVSGNTIYF. For the CDR3, the DNA is TGTGCCAGCAGTGCGGCAGACGTCTCTGGAAACACCATATATTTT.

V gene TRBV21-1 combines with J gene TRBJ1-5; the table calls TRBD1, which could not be checked here. TRBV21-1 is a pseudogene locus. The CDR3 has 19 amino acids. This chain's CDR3 is CASSNSARSGPYSNQPQHF. CDR3 DNA sequence: TGTGCCAGCAGCAACTCCGCGAGGTCAGGGCCTTATAGCAATCAGCCCCAGCATTTT.

CDR3 nucleotide sequence: TGTGCCAGTAGCCGCGATGACATTAGCAATCAGCCCCAGCATTTT. This translates into CASSRDDISNQPQHF. The J gene is TRBJ1-5, the V gene TRBV19; D gene uncertain. From germline, CDR1 is LNHDA and CDR2 SQIVND (reference sequence). The length of the CDR3 is 15 residues. The V gene lost 6 bases and the J gene lost 0 bases, with 12 bases spanning the gap.

V usage is TRBV4-2 and J usage is TRBJ2-7, with a tentative D call TRBD1 (6 bases). With 3 bases removed from V and 5 bases from J, the gap between germline ends came to 14 bases. Per germline, CDR1 LGHNA and CDR2 YNFKEQ. There are 14 residues in the CDR3. This CDR3 reads CASSHPGQSNEQYF. CDR3 bases: TGTGCCAGCAGCCACCCAGGACAGAGTAACGAGCAGTACTTC.

This clone was seen once. Other DNA sequences in this sample translate to the same CDR3. The rearrangement uses TRBV2 and TRBJ2-1; D possibly corresponds to TRBD1 (6 bases). Germline CDR1 SNHLY, CDR2 FYNNEI. Trimming removed 6 bases at V and 5 bases at J, with 26 bases between. This CDR3 is 18 amino acids long. CDR3 bases: TGTGCCAGCAGACGCGAACAACAGGGATCTAGAGGGCACAATGAGCAGTTCTTC. The encoded protein is CASRREQQGSRGHNEQFF.

V gene TRBV27 combines with J gene TRBJ1-5, with a tentative D call TRBD1 (5 bases). In germline, CDR1 is MNHEY, CDR2 SMNVEV (reference sequence). The CDR3 consists of 17 residues. V gave up 5 bases and J gave up 1 base, with 18 bases separating them. Here the CDR3 reads CASSRTMGRGSNQPQHF. The CDR3 DNA reads TGTGCCAGCAGTCGGACGATGGGACGGGGGAGCAATCAGCCCCAGCATTTT.

This sequence joins TRBV30 and TRBJ2-7, with D unresolved. Germline values: CDR1 GTSNPN, CDR2 SVGIG (reference sequence). This CDR3 has 14 residues. V lost 5 bases to trimming and J lost 2 bases, with 16 bases between them. The CDR3 loop is CAWDLGSGAYEQYF. In DNA, the CDR3 is TGTGCCTGGGACCTAGGAAGTGGAGCCTACGAGCAGTACTTC.

As DNA, the CDR3 is TGTGCCAGCAGCATCGCGACTTACAATGAGCAGTTCTTC. Translated, it gives CASSIATYNEQFF. V and J are TRBV9 and TRBJ2-1; D is unclear. CDR3 length: 13 residues. Trimming shortened V by 4 bases and J by 4 bases, and 9 bases separated the two germline ends. CDR1 and CDR2 from the germline V gene are SGDLS and YYNGEE.

This chain joins TRBV5-4 and TRBJ2-3; TRBD2 aligns across 13 bases. With V trimmed by 4 bases and J by 5 bases, 7 bases remained unmatched. Germline loops: CDR1 SGHNT, CDR2 YYREEE (reference sequence). This CDR3 is 16 amino acids long. CDR3 sequence: CASSLGGTSGKDTQYF. The CDR3 DNA follows: TGTGCCAGCAGCCTTGGGGGGACTAGCGGGAAAGATACGCAGTATTTT.

The genes are TRBV7-9 and TRBJ1-1; the match to TRBD1 covers 8 bases. Germline loops: CDR1 SEHNR, CDR2 FQNEAQ (reference sequence). V shed 3 bases and J 1 base; nucleotides not matched to a gene: 1. The CDR3 runs 14 residues. The DNA of the CDR3 is TGTGCCAGCAGCTTGGGACAGGAGAACACTGAAGCTTTCTTT. Encoded protein: CASSLGQENTEAFF.

The chain is built from TRBV20-1 and TRBJ2-1; no definite D call. Trimming took off 4 bases at V and 7 bases at J, with 5 bases between the two ends. The CDR3 extends over 10 amino acids. Germline loops: CDR1 DFQATT, CDR2 SNEGSKA (reference sequence). In nucleotides, the CDR3 is TGCAGTGCTACTAGGAATGAGCAGTTCTTC. Its protein product is CSATRNEQFF.

J is TRBJ2-3 and V is TRBV13, with D unclear. This CDR3 is 13 amino acids long. Germline loops: CDR1 PRHDT, CDR2 FYEKMQ (reference sequence). Trimming removed 2 bases at V and 4 bases at J, with 7 bases between. Here the CDR3 reads CASSLSPPDTQYF. The CDR3 coding sequence is TGTGCCAGCAGCTTATCTCCCCCAGATACGCAGTATTTT.

The chain has TRBV7-9 and TRBJ2-5; D may be TRBD2 (5 bases). V was pared by 9 bases and J by 5 bases, with 13 bases between. In germline, CDR1 is SEHNR, CDR2 FQNEAQ (reference sequence). The CDR3 has 12 amino acids. In DNA form, the CDR3 reads TGTGCCAGTCGAGGGCTGGCGGAGACCCAGTACTTC. This encodes CASRGLAETQYF.

The chain links TRBV15 to TRBJ2-3; possibly TRBD1 for D (6 bases). Looked up from germline, CDR1 is LNHNV and CDR2 is YYDKDF (reference sequence). CDR3 length: 18 residues. V was cut by 3 bases and J by 4 bases, with 23 bases left in between. The CDR3 here is CATSRKGVESSLADTQYF. In DNA, the CDR3 is TGTGCCACCAGCAGGAAGGGGGTTGAATCTAGTTTGGCAGATACGCAGTATTTT.

V usage is TRBV29-1 and J usage is TRBJ2-3; D may be TRBD1 (6 bases). Germline V gives CDR1 SQVTM, CDR2 ANQGSEA. The germline V and J ends were trimmed by 3 bases and 0 bases, with 10 bases remaining between them. This CDR3 contains 14 residues. CDR3 amino acids: CSVDAGASTDTQYF. CDR3 nucleotides: TGCAGCGTTGATGCAGGGGCTAGCACAGATACGCAGTATTTT.

CDR3 amino acids: CASGQRNYGYTF. The CDR3 nucleotides read TGTGCCAGCGGACAACGTAACTATGGCTACACCTTC. The V gene is TRBV6-1, the J gene TRBJ1-2, with a weak D call TRBD1 (5 bases). The CDR3 loop spans 12 amino acids. The V end lost 8 bases, the J end lost 1 base, and 8 bases lay between the germline ends. Germline CDR1 is MNHNS and CDR2 is SASEGT.

The chain links TRBV6-5 to TRBJ1-1; 7 bases line up with TRBD1. There are 11 residues in the CDR3. Germline lookup yields CDR1 MNHEY and CDR2 SVGAGI. V gave up 6 bases and J gave up 10 bases; unmatched junction bases: 5. In nucleotides, the CDR3 is TGTGCCAGCAGATCCCGGGACAGAGCTTTCTTT. Translation: CASRSRDRAFF.

The chain recombines TRBV5-1 with TRBJ2-3; D unclear. V lost 0 bases, J lost 6 bases, and 5 bases lay in between. Germline lookup yields CDR1 SGHRS and CDR2 YFSETQ. This CDR3 region has 12 residues. CDR3 nucleotide sequence: TGCGCCAGCAGCTTGGGTCGGGATACGCAGTATTTT. Translating gives CASSLGRDTQYF.

The chain is built from TRBV2 and TRBJ1-1; no definite D call. The germline gives CDR1 SNHLY, CDR2 FYNNEI. Trimming took 7 bases from V and 2 from J, leaving 11 bases between them. This CDR3 has 13 amino acids. The chain's CDR3 is CASKGDINTEAFF. The CDR3 DNA reads as TGTGCCAGCAAGGGAGACATCAACACTGAAGCTTTCTTT.